This T cell receptor (beta chain) derives from a study of T cell repertoires in cytomegalovirus infection. Study details: Epitope selection comprised recently identified HLA-C-restricted CMV epitopes and well-studied HLA-B-restricted CMV epitopes. Matching HLA type, along with CMV infection, was indicated by public TCR beta signatures. General study points: The study found HLA-C-restricted CMV-specific TCR beta clonotypes dominating the ex vivo response.

TCRdb re-derived calls from the reads in MiXCR, one entry per CDR3 protein. The table records about 330,000 distinct CDR3 sequences, 34% of them present only once. Looked up from germline, CDR1 is SGHTA and CDR2 is FQGNSA. CDR3 length: 15 residues. V shed 5 bases and J shed 7 bases, with 18 bases lying between them. This clonotype was counted ten times or more. Its antigen is unidentified. The J gene is TRBJ1-3, the V gene TRBV7-2; D is perhaps TRBD1 (6 bases). The starting material was cultured PBMCs, obtained from culture after CMV antigen stimulation. The source of this sequence is a human donor in good health (CMV status not recorded). Some clones in this sample may be carry-over from other donors' samples. The CDR3 reads CASSQTGPKANTIYF. CDR3 bases: TGTGCCAGCAGCCAGACAGGACCTAAGGCTAACACCATATATTTT.